One and the same sample provided the 27 T cell receptor beta chains below, sequenced in a study of cytomegalovirus exposure and HLA in healthy donors. A multiplex PCR was run with 60 Vbeta primers and 13 Jbeta primers. Produced via immunoSEQ multiplex PCR; TCRdb's table is partial and in-frame only. The sample lists 150,000 or so clones, approximately 73% occurring once. Material: PBMCs. These receptors were obtained from a young man in good health and CMV-seropositive.

The gene calls are TRBV11-2 and TRBJ2-7, with 7 nucleotides matching TRBD2. Trimming took 0 bases from V and 9 from J; bases not matched to a gene: 8. Germline-derived CDR1 and CDR2 are SGHAT and FQNNGV. The CDR3 contains 14 residues. In DNA, the CDR3 is TGTGCCAGCAGCTTAGACCGGGGGGAGGTCCGGCAGTACTTC. Translating it yields CASSLDRGEVRQYF.

The chain uses TRBV27 and TRBJ1-5, with 7 positions matching TRBD1. The V gene end was trimmed by 5 bases and the J gene end by 4 bases; junction bases not matched to a gene: 8. Germline V gene lookup returns CDR1 MNHEY and CDR2 SMNVEV (reference sequence). CDR3 length equals 15 residues. The CDR3 reads CASSLNQGENQPQHF. CDR3 nucleotides: TGTGCCAGCAGTCTTAATCAGGGGGAGAATCAGCCCCAGCATTTT.

This rearrangement joins TRBV14 to TRBJ2-1, with TRBD1 as a possible D gene (6 bases). Trimming shortened V by 4 bases and J by 5 bases, and 12 bases separated the two germline ends. This CDR3 contains 14 residues. CDR1 is SGHDN and CDR2 is FVKESK in the germline V gene. The CDR3 nucleotides read TGTGCCAGCAGCCCGGGACATACGAACAATGAGCAGTTCTTC. It encodes CASSPGHTNNEQFF.

The chain joins TRBV7-6 to TRBJ1-1; the D gene is possibly TRBD1 (5 bases). This CDR3 is built from 14 residues. Germline CDR1 reads SGHVS; CDR2 reads FNYEAQ. The V gene lost 3 bases and the J gene lost 5 bases, with 13 bases spanning the gap. The CDR3 DNA sequence: TGTGCCAGCAGCTTCGACCAGGGAGGAACTGAAGCTTTCTTT. This sequence encodes CASSFDQGGTEAFF.

CDR3 in amino acids: CASSPGYEQYF. CDR3 DNA sequence: TGCGCCAGCAGCCCAGGGTACGAGCAGTACTTC. V is TRBV5-1 and J is TRBJ2-7, with D possibly TRBD1 on 5 matching bases. From germline, CDR1 is SGHRS and CDR2 YFSETQ. Deletions cut 4 bases from V and 4 bases from J, with 6 bases between. This CDR3 has 11 residues. Combining the CDR3 with reference TRBV5-1 and TRBJ2-7 gives the whole variable domain KAGVTQTPRYLIKTRGQQVTLSCSPISGHRSVSWYQQTPGQGLQFLFEYFSETQRNKGNFPGRFSGRQFSNSRSEMNVSTLELGDSALYLCASSPGYEQYFGPGTRLTVT.

This clone showed up just once. The genes are TRBV9 and TRBJ2-2; TRBD2 is a possible D gene (5 bases). Trimming cost V 6 bases and J 7 bases, with 16 bases left between them. The CDR3 spans 14 residues. Germline CDR1 reads SGDLS; CDR2 reads YYNGEE. CDR3 sequence reads: CASTGSGRIGELFF. CDR3 in DNA: TGTGCCAGCACCGGAAGCGGTCGGATCGGGGAGCTGTTTTTT.

This clone was seen a handful of times. The gene calls are TRBV7-3 and TRBJ1-1; D not resolved. Germline CDR1 is SGHTA and CDR2 is FQGTGA. The CDR3 is 13 residues long. V was trimmed by 3 bases and J by 1 base, leaving 6 bases between them. The CDR3 sequence: CASSLGENTEAFF. The CDR3 nucleotides read TGTGCCAGCAGCTTGGGAGAGAACACTGAAGCTTTCTTT.

V gene TRBV7-7 combines with J gene TRBJ2-7; 12 nucleotides agree with TRBD2. Germline-derived CDR1 and CDR2 are SSHAT and FNYEAQ (reference sequence). CDR3 length: 15 residues. J gave up 2 bases and V 3 bases, and 2 bases lay outside the gene matches. In DNA, the CDR3 is TGTGCCAGCAGCTTGGGACTAGCGGGCACCTACGAGCAGTACTTC. It is translated as CASSLGLAGTYEQYF.

J is TRBJ2-2 and V is TRBV10-2, with 7 bases lining up with TRBD2. CDR3 length equals 15 residues. CDR1 is WSHSY and CDR2 is SAAADI in the germline V gene. V shed 8 bases, J shed 1 base, and the junction held 7 bases outside the gene matches. CDR3 region: CASRELARNTGELFF. As DNA, the CDR3 is TGCGCCAGCCGAGAACTAGCGAGGAACACCGGGGAGCTGTTTTTT.

In its sample, this clone was seen once. This chain joins TRBV12-5 and TRBJ1-4; D is unclear. Per the germline V gene, CDR1 is LGHNT and CDR2 is FRNRAP. The CDR3 is 13 amino acids. The ends were cut back, 0 bases at V and 6 bases at J, with 5 bases in the middle. The CDR3 reads CASGLVAHEKLFF. The DNA for the CDR3 is TGTGCTAGTGGTTTGGTAGCACATGAAAAACTGTTTTTT.

The chain employs TRBV4-2 and TRBJ2-6; TRBD1 aligns across 10 bases. This CDR3 has 18 amino acids. Trimming cost V 1 base and J 0 bases; bases outside gene matches: 3. CDR1 LGHNA and CDR2 YNFKEQ come from the germline V gene. The DNA for the CDR3 is TGTGCCAGCAGCCAAGTGGGACAGGGGTTCTCTGGGGCCAACGTCCTGACTTTC. Its translation is CASSQVGQGFSGANVLTF.

This clone was counted only a few times. Written as DNA, the CDR3 is TGTGCCAGCAGCGTAGGGGCAGGGGGCATCGGGCAGTACTTC. Translating it yields CASSVGAGGIGQYF. V gene TRBV7-8 combines with J gene TRBJ2-5; 8 bases are a match to TRBD1. The CDR3 has 14 amino acids. V lost 5 bases, J lost 11 bases, and 13 bases stayed unmatched. Germline lookup yields CDR1 SGHVS and CDR2 FQNEAQ.

In nucleotides, the CDR3 is TGCAGTGCTAGAGACGGGACTAGCGGTTTCTTC. Its translation is CSARDGTSGFF. The chain combines TRBV20-1 with TRBJ2-1; 11 nucleotides align to TRBD2. CDR3 length: 11 amino acids. Per the germline V gene, CDR1 is DFQATT and CDR2 is SNEGSKA (reference sequence). J lost 16 bases, V lost 0 bases, and 2 bases had no gene match.

This clone has just a few counts. The genes are TRBV6-6 and TRBJ1-2; D perhaps matches TRBD1 (5 bases). V shed 2 bases and J shed 8 bases, with 15 bases lying between them. Germline CDR1 is MNHNY and CDR2 is SVGAGI (reference sequence). The CDR3 runs 14 residues. CDR3 region: CASSYRGQGGGYTF. CDR3 DNA sequence: TGTGCCAGCAGTTACCGTGGCCAGGGAGGAGGCTACACCTTC.

The chain uses TRBV18 and TRBJ2-5; weak D call: TRBD2 (6 bases). V was clipped by 2 bases and J by 1 base, with 11 bases between them. The CDR3 has 15 residues. Germline CDR1 and CDR2: KGHSH and LQKENI. CDR3 sequence reads: CASSPGGNSQETQYF. For the CDR3, the DNA is TGTGCCAGCTCACCAGGGGGGAACTCCCAAGAGACCCAGTACTTC.

CDR3 loop: CASSFGGFNQPQHF. The CDR3 nucleotides read TGTGCCAGCAGCTTTGGCGGATTCAATCAGCCCCAGCATTTT. This chain joins TRBV5-4 and TRBJ1-5, with D unclear. In germline, CDR1 is SGHNT, CDR2 YYREEE (reference sequence). CDR3 length equals 14 residues. V was clipped by 2 bases and J by 3 bases, with 9 bases between them.

This clone was counted between two and nine times. The chain is built from TRBV7-3 and TRBJ2-5; 11 bases line up with TRBD2. The germline V gene has CDR1 SGHTA and CDR2 FQGTGA. The CDR3 spans 16 residues. V shed 5 bases, J shed 5 bases, and the junction held 10 bases outside the gene matches. The CDR3 is CASSANSGRAGETQYF. CDR3 in DNA: TGTGCCAGCAGCGCGAATAGCGGGAGGGCCGGGGAGACCCAGTACTTC.

This chain connects TRBV27 to TRBJ2-5; TRBD1 might be the D (6 bases). Germline V gives CDR1 MNHEY, CDR2 SMNVEV (reference sequence). The germline V and J ends were trimmed by 3 bases and 5 bases, with 13 bases remaining between them. The CDR3 is 14 amino acids. Here the CDR3 DNA reads TGTGCCAGCAGTTTTAGTCAGGGGCGGGAGACCCAGTACTTC. It translates to CASSFSQGRETQYF.

This clone was observed a single time. CDR3 region: CASSPGRENTEAFF. The CDR3 nucleotides are TGTGCCAGCAGCCCAGGGAGGGAGAACACTGAAGCTTTCTTT. This chain joins TRBV11-3 and TRBJ1-1; D is perhaps TRBD1 (5 bases). Germline loops: CDR1 SGHNT, CDR2 YENEEA. V gave up 5 bases and J gave up 1 base, with 11 bases separating them. This CDR3 comprises 14 residues.

This chain joins TRBV7-6 and TRBJ2-3; D remains unclear. Germline CDR1 reads SGHVS; CDR2 reads FNYEAQ. Trimming shortened V by 4 bases and J by 0 bases, and 2 bases separated the two germline ends. The CDR3 extends over 12 amino acids. The CDR3: CASSSSTDTQYF. CDR3 in DNA: TGTGCCAGCAGCTCTAGCACAGATACGCAGTATTTT.

The V call is TRBV28, the J call TRBJ2-7, with TRBD2 identical over 7 bases. V lost 5 bases and J lost 2; bases outside the gene matches: 3. The CDR3 is made up of 13 amino acids. CDR1 is MDHEN and CDR2 is SYDVKM in the germline V gene. CDR3: CASSVGRAYEQYF. In DNA form, the CDR3 reads TGTGCCAGCAGTGTTGGGAGGGCCTACGAGCAGTACTTC. The full variable domain, its missing parts supplied by reference TRBV28 and TRBJ2-7, is DVKVTQSSRYLVKRTGEKVFLECVQDMDHENMFWYRQDPGLGLRLIYFSYDVKMKEKGDIPEGYSVSREKKERFSLILESASTNQTSMYLCASSVGRAYEQYFGPGTRLTVT.

V and J are TRBV7-2 and TRBJ1-1, with 9 bases identical to TRBD1. The length of the CDR3 is 16 residues. The germline V gene encodes CDR1 SGHTA and CDR2 FQGNSA. The V gene end was trimmed by 4 bases and the J gene end by 3 bases; junction bases not matched to a gene: 9. The CDR3 DNA follows: TGTGCCAGCAGCTCGCCGGACAGGGGTGTTTACACTGAAGCTTTCTTT. Amino acid sequence: CASSSPDRGVYTEAFF.

The chain joins TRBV2 to TRBJ2-5; tentative D call: TRBD2 (6 bases). In germline, CDR1 is SNHLY, CDR2 FYNNEI. The CDR3 sequence is 18 residues long. Trimming removed 8 bases at V and 4 bases at J, with 29 bases between. The CDR3 nucleotides read TGTGCCAGCCGACCGTCCGGGGGATCTTGGGGCGGAGGAGAGACCCAGTACTTC. This translates into CASRPSGGSWGGGETQYF.

This clone was seen a single time. The chain carries TRBV28 and TRBJ2-1; the D gene is possibly TRBD2 (5 bases). This CDR3 contains 12 residues. CDR1 and CDR2 from the germline V gene are MDHEN and SYDVKM. Deletions cut 2 bases from V and 8 bases from J, with 7 bases between. The CDR3 loop reads CASSLKEDEQFF. CDR3 sequence (DNA): TGTGCCAGCAGTTTAAAGGAGGATGAGCAGTTCTTC.

The chain uses TRBV6-5 and TRBJ2-7, with unresolved D. V was cut by 5 bases and J by 3 bases, with 8 bases left in between. This CDR3 contains 12 residues. Germline V lookup: CDR1 MNHEY, CDR2 SVGAGI. CDR3 nucleotide sequence: TGTGCCAGCAGTCTTTCTAGCTACGAGCAGTACTTC. Its translation is CASSLSSYEQYF.

This clone was counted a single time. The chain is built from TRBV2 and TRBJ2-7; TRBD2 is a possible D gene (6 bases). V lost 7 bases to trimming and J lost 3 bases, with 16 bases between them. Germline lookup yields CDR1 SNHLY and CDR2 FYNNEI. CDR3 length: 14 residues. The CDR3 protein is CASTYGTDYYEQYF. CDR3 sequence (DNA): TGTGCCAGCACATACGGGACTGACTACTACGAGCAGTACTTC.

This clone was detected a few times. The chain has TRBV7-9 and TRBJ2-7; TRBD1 matches at 10 bases. The ends lost 4 bases at V and 7 bases at J; junction bases unmatched: 7. Germline CDR1 is SEHNR and CDR2 is FQNEAQ (reference sequence). This CDR3 contains 14 residues. CDR3 amino acids: CASSWPGQGREQYF. The CDR3 coding sequence is TGTGCCAGCAGCTGGCCGGGACAGGGGCGTGAGCAGTACTTC.